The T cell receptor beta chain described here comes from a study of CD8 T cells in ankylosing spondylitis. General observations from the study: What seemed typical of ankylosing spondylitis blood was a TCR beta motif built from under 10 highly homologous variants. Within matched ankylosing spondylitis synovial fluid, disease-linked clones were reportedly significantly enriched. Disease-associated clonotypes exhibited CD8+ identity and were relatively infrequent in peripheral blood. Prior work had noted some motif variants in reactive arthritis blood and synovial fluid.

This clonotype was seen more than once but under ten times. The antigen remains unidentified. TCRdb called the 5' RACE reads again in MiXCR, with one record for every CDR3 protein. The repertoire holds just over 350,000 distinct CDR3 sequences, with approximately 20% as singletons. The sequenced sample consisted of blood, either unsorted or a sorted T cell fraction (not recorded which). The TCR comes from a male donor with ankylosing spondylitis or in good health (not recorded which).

The CDR3 loop reads CASGSRGYEQYF. The CDR3 region has the DNA TGTGCCAGCGGGAGCAGGGGCTACGAGCAGTACTTC. V is TRBV6-5 and J is TRBJ2-7, with D possibly matching TRBD1 (6 bases). CDR1 is MNHEY, CDR2 SVGAGI, per germline. V lost 8 bases and J lost 3, with 11 bases in between. The CDR3 sequence is 12 residues long.